Described below is a single T cell receptor beta chain sequence and its context. What it recognizes is unknown. The PCR contained 60 Vbeta and 13 Jbeta primers. Here immunoSEQ multiplex PCR was the method, and the copy in TCRdb shows in-frame clones only, minus some. The sample consists of 100,000 to 150,000 clones, about 71% of them appearing once. V gave up 7 bases and J gave up 0 bases, with 3 bases separating them. Germline V gene sequence: CDR1 SQVTM, CDR2 ANQGSEA. The CDR3 totals 10 residues. This specimen belongs to a study of cytomegalovirus exposure and HLA in healthy donors. Findings and limits, study-wide: When the data were analyzed later, several of the most significant clusters appeared to be linked to common viral pathogens.

The chain carries TRBV29-1 and TRBJ1-1; no reliable D call. This TCR derives from a woman in her forties or fifties in good health and CMV-seronegative. Sequenced input: PBMCs. CDR3 DNA sequence: TGCAGCGCCGTGAACACTGAAGCTTTCTTT. It specifies CSAVNTEAFF.